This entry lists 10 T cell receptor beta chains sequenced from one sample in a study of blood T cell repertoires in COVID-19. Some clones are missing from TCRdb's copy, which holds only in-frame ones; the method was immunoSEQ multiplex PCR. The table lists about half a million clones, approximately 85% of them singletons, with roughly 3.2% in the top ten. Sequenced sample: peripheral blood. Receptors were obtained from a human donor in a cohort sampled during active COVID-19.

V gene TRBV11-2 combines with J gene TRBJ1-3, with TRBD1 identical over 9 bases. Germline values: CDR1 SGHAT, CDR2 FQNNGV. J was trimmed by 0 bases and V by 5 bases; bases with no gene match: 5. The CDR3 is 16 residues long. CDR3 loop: CASSEDRGVSGNTIYF. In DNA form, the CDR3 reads TGTGCCAGCAGCGAGGACAGGGGTGTCTCTGGAAACACCATATATTTT.

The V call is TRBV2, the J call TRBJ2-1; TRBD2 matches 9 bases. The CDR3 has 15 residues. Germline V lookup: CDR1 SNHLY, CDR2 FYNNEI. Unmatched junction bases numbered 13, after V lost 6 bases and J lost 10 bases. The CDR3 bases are TGTGCCAGCAGAGATATAGCGGGAGTCGTAAGGGAGCAGTTCTTC. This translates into CASRDIAGVVREQFF.

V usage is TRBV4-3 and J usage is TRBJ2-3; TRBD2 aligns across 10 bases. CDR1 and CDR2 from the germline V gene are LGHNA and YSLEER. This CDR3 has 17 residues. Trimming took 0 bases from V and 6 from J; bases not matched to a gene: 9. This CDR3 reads CASSQDWSTSGADTQYF. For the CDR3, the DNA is TGCGCCAGCAGCCAAGATTGGTCTACTAGCGGGGCGGATACGCAGTATTTT.

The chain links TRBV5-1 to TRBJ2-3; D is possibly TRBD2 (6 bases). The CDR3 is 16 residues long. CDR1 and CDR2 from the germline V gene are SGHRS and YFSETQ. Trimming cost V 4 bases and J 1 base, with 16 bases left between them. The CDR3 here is CASSGDGSAGTDTQYF. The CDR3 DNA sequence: TGCGCCAGCAGCGGGGACGGGAGTGCGGGCACAGATACGCAGTATTTT.

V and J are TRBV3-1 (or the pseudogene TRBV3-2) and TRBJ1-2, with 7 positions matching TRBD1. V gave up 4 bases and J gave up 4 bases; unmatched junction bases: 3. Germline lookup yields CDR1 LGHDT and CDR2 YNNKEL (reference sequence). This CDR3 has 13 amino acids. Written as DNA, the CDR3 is TGTGCCAGCAGCCGTAGGGACAGCTATGGCTACACCTTC. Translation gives CASSRRDSYGYTF.

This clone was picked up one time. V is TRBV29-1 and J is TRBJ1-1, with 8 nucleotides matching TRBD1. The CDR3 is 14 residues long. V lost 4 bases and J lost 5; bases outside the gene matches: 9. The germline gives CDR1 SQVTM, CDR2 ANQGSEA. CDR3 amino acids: CSVVVQGANTEAFF. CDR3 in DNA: TGCAGCGTTGTTGTGCAGGGGGCTAATACTGAAGCTTTCTTT.

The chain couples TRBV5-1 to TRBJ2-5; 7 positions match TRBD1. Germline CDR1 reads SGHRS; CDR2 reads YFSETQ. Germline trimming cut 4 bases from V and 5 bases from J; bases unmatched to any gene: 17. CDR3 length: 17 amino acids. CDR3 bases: TGCGCCAGCAGCGCTCCCCAGACAGGGCTCCTAACGGAGACCCAGTACTTC. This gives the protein CASSAPQTGLLTETQYF.

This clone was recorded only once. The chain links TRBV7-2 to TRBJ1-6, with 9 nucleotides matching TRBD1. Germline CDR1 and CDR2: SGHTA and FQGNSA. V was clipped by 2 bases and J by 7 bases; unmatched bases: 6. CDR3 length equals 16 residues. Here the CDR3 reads CASSLQGQGINSPLHF. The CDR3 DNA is TGTGCCAGCAGCTTACAAGGACAGGGGATAAATTCACCCCTCCACTTT.

CDR3 sequence (DNA): TGTGCCAGTAGTATAGAGGCCAGGCGCCTCTATGGCTACACCTTC. This translates into CASSIEARRLYGYTF. The V and J genes are TRBV19 and TRBJ1-2; D is unresolved. V lost 0 bases and J 4 bases, leaving 12 bases between the germline ends. This CDR3 contains 15 residues. Per the germline V gene, CDR1 is LNHDA and CDR2 is SQIVND (reference sequence). The full variable domain, in which reference TRBV19 and TRBJ1-2 provide the parts outside the CDR3, is DGGITQSPKYLFRKEGQNVTLSCEQNLNHDAMYWYRQDPGQGLRLIYYSQIVNDFQKGDIAEGYSVSREKKESFPLTVTSAQKNPTAFYLCASSIEARRLYGYTFGSGTRLTVV.

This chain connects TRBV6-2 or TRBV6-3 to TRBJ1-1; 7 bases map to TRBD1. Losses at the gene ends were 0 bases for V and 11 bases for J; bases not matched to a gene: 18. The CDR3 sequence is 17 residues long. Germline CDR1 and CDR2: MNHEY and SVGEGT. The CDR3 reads CASSYSRQGVGESGAFF. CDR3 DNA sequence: TGTGCCAGCAGTTACTCGAGGCAGGGGGTTGGGGAGAGTGGCGCTTTCTTT.